The clone carrying this T cell receptor (beta chain) has just a few counts. Its antigen is still unknown. These data come from a study of T cells after yellow fever vaccination. Study background: Fractions containing few cells were prepared with SMART-Seq v4 Ultra Low Input. General study points: Reappearing after the booster were most of the clones from primary vaccination (about 95% CD4, approximately 85% CD8).

TCRdb analysed the 5' RACE reads with MiXCR anew, one entry per CDR3 protein. The data hold about 510,000 distinct CDR3 sequences, with just over 20% observed a single time. The CDR3 contains 17 residues. The junction had 13 bases not matched to a gene; V was cut back by 6 bases and J by 0 bases. CDR1 DFQATT and CDR2 SNEGSKA come from the germline V gene (reference sequence). This material consisted of PBMCs, taken roughly 20 days after the first yellow fever vaccination. The receptor was derived from a man aged 18 to 30 who received the YFV17D yellow fever vaccine. The V call is TRBV20-1, the J call TRBJ2-1; the match to TRBD1 covers 8 bases. Here the CDR3 DNA reads TGCAGTGCCCCGCCATCAAGGACAGGGAGCTCCTACAATGAGCAGTTCTTC. This gives the protein CSAPPSRTGSSYNEQFF.